This T cell receptor (beta chain) appears in the sequencing data of a study of blood T cell repertoires in COVID-19. V was trimmed by 2 bases and J by 7 bases, leaving 17 bases between them. CDR1 is SGHDN and CDR2 is FVKESK in the germline V gene. This CDR3 contains 15 residues. Living in 24 US areas, the participants were between roughly 18 and 95 years of age. Participant-given clinical history determined each cohort assignment. Profiled with immunoSEQ multiplex PCR; TCRdb holds only in-frame clones, not every one. The table has 300,000 to 350,000 clones, 85% to 90% seen once. This TCR came from a woman aged 25 to 39 who had been exposed to COVID-19. Sequenced input: PBMCs or T cells enriched from blood (not recorded which). This sequence joins TRBV14 and TRBJ1-1; no clear D. The CDR3 DNA sequence: TGTGCCAGCAGCCAACTCTCTAGGGCGGACTATGAAGCTTTCTTT. Translated: CASSQLSRADYEAFF.